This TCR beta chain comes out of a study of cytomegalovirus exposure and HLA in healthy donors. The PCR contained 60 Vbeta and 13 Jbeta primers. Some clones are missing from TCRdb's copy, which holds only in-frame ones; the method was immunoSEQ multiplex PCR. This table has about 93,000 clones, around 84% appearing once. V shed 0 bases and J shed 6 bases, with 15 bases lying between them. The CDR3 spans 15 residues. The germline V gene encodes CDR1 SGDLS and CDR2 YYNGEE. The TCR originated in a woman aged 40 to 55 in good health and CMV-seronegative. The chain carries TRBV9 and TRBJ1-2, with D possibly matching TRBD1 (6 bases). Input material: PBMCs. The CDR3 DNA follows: TGTGCCAGCAGCGTAGGTCACAGGGATCGTGATGGCTACACCTTC. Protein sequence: CASSVGHRDRDGYTF.